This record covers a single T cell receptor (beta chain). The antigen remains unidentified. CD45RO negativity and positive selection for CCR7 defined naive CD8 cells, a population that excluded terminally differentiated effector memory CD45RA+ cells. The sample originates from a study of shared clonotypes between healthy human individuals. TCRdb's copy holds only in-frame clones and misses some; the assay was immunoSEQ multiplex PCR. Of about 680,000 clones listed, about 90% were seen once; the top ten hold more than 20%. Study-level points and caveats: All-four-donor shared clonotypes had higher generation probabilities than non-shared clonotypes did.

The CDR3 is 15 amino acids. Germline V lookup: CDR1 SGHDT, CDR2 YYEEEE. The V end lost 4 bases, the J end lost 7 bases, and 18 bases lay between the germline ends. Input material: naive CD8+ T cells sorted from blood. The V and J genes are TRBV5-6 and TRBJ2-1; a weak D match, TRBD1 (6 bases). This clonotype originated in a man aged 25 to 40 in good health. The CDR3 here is CASSPGEDLVNEQFF. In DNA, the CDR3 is TGTGCCAGCAGCCCAGGGGAAGACCTTGTAAATGAGCAGTTCTTC. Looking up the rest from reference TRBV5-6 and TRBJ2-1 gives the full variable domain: DAGVTQSPTHLIKTRGQQVTLRCSPKSGHDTVSWYQQALGQGPQFIFQYYEEEERQRGNFPDRFSGHQFPNYSSELNVNALLLGDSALYLCASSPGEDLVNEQFFGPGTRLTVL.